The next 24 T cell receptor beta chains were all read from a single sample in a study of blood T cell repertoires in COVID-19. TCRdb's copy holds only in-frame clones and misses some; the assay was immunoSEQ multiplex PCR. The table records around 130,000 clones, just under 85% of them present only once. Sequencing was performed on peripheral blood. These receptors were collected from a woman between 50 and 59 years old with acute or convalescent COVID-19.

This clone came up once. The rearrangement links TRBV2 to TRBJ1-2, with D perhaps TRBD1 (6 bases). Trimming took off 2 bases at V and 4 bases at J, with 11 bases between the two ends. CDR3 length equals 14 residues. Germline V CDR1 and CDR2: SNHLY, FYNNEI. CDR3 bases: TGTGCCAGCAGTGAACCTCTGGACAGCTATGGCTACACCTTC. Its translation is CASSEPLDSYGYTF. Combining the CDR3 with reference TRBV2 and TRBJ1-2 gives the whole variable domain EPEVTQTPSHQVTQMGQEVILRCVPISNHLYFYWYRQILGQKVEFLVSFYNNEISEKSEIFDDQFSVERPDGSNFTLKIRSTKLEDSAMYFCASSEPLDSYGYTFGSGTRLTVV.

This clone occurred a few times. The chain couples TRBV3-1 (or the pseudogene TRBV3-2) to TRBJ2-1; no clear D. The CDR3 runs to 14 residues. V was shortened by 4 bases and J by 5 bases, with 12 bases between the two germline ends. Germline CDR1 LGHDT, CDR2 YNNKEL (reference sequence). CDR3 sequence: CASSPQATDNEQFF. In nucleotides, the CDR3 is TGTGCCAGCAGCCCCCAGGCGACGGACAATGAGCAGTTCTTC.

For the CDR3, the DNA is TGCGCCAGCAGAGTGGGCGAGTCAACTAATGAAAAACTGTTTTTT. Its protein product is CASRVGESTNEKLFF. This rearrangement joins TRBV5-1 to TRBJ1-4; no reliable D call. CDR1 is SGHRS and CDR2 is YFSETQ in the germline V gene. V was shortened by 5 bases and J by 0 bases, with 11 bases between the two germline ends. The CDR3 spans 15 residues. Full variable domain (remainder filled in from reference TRBV5-1 and TRBJ1-4): KAGVTQTPRYLIKTRGQQVTLSCSPISGHRSVSWYQQTPGQGLQFLFEYFSETQRNKGNFPGRFSGRQFSNSRSEMNVSTLELGDSALYLCASRVGESTNEKLFFGSGTQLSVL.

This sequence joins TRBV28 and TRBJ1-5; unclear D gene. There are 17 residues in the CDR3. The V gene lost 8 bases and the J gene lost 0 bases, with 20 bases spanning the gap. Germline values: CDR1 MDHEN, CDR2 SYDVKM. CDR3 coding DNA: TGTGCCAGCGGACTAGACCGGAGTAGGTTTAGCAATCAGCCCCAGCATTTT. It translates to CASGLDRSRFSNQPQHF.

This clone was seen a single time. The genes are TRBV7-7 and TRBJ2-6; no clear D gene. The CDR3 is 17 amino acids. Trimming cost V 3 bases and J 0 bases, with 12 bases left between them. Germline CDR1 reads SSHAT; CDR2 reads FNYEAQ (reference sequence). CDR3 in amino acids: CASSLGESSSGANVLTF. CDR3 DNA sequence: TGTGCCAGCAGCTTGGGCGAATCAAGCTCTGGGGCCAACGTCCTGACTTTC.

This chain uses TRBV5-1 with TRBJ2-7; 10 bases are shared with TRBD1. The CDR3 sequence is 15 residues long. With V trimmed by 4 bases and J by 5 bases, 9 bases remained unmatched. The germline V gene has CDR1 SGHRS and CDR2 YFSETQ. The CDR3 nucleotides read TGCGCCAGCAGCCCGGGACAGGGGTCGGGCAACGAGCAGTACTTC. Translating it yields CASSPGQGSGNEQYF.

The chain carries TRBV6-1 and TRBJ1-6, with a tentative D call TRBD1 (5 bases). V shed 3 bases and J shed 9 bases, with 18 bases lying between them. This CDR3 region has 16 residues. Germline assignment: CDR1 MNHNS and CDR2 SASEGT. This CDR3 reads CASSDLPGVRGSPLHF. The CDR3 DNA reads TGTGCCAGCAGTGACCTACCAGGAGTAAGGGGTTCACCCCTCCACTTT.

J is TRBJ1-3 and V is TRBV28, with TRBD1 matching over 7 bases. This CDR3 has 14 amino acids. With 3 bases clipped from V and 1 base from J, the junction kept 0 bases outside the gene matches. Germline lookup yields CDR1 MDHEN and CDR2 SYDVKM. CDR3 nucleotides: TGTGCCAGCAGTTTGGGACAGTCTGGAAACACCATATATTTT. This translates into CASSLGQSGNTIYF.

The chain links TRBV6-1 to TRBJ1-2, with 9 positions matching TRBD1. Trimming cost V 3 bases and J 5 bases; bases outside gene matches: 4. Germline-derived CDR1 and CDR2 are MNHNS and SASEGT. The CDR3 is made up of 14 amino acids. CDR3 bases: TGTGCCAGCAGTGATCACAGGGGGCCTTATGGCTACACCTTC. Its protein product is CASSDHRGPYGYTF.

V gene TRBV12-5 combines with J gene TRBJ1-1; 12 bases match TRBD1. Germline values: CDR1 LGHNT, CDR2 FRNRAP. This CDR3 region has 15 residues. V was pared by 4 bases and J by 5 bases, with 5 bases of the junction left unmatched. The chain's CDR3 is CASGWGQGARTEAFF. CDR3 sequence (DNA): TGTGCTAGTGGTTGGGGACAGGGGGCTAGAACTGAAGCTTTCTTT.

CDR3 nucleotide sequence: TGTGCCAGCAGTGGGGTACAGGGGAGGTCTAATGAAAAACTGTTTTTT. Protein product: CASSGVQGRSNEKLFF. The V gene is TRBV27, the J gene TRBJ1-4; 7 bases line up with TRBD1. Looked up from germline, CDR1 is MNHEY and CDR2 is SMNVEV (reference sequence). V shed 5 bases and J 3 bases; nucleotides not matched to a gene: 9. This CDR3 has 16 amino acids.

Here the CDR3 reads CASLLQELGFF. The CDR3 region has the DNA TGTGCCAGCTTACTACAGGAGCTTGGGTTCTTC. V usage is TRBV2 and J usage is TRBJ2-1; weak D call: TRBD1 (5 bases). The CDR3 extends over 11 amino acids. Between the trimmed V and J ends, which lost 8 bases and 15 bases, there was a span of 17 bases. CDR1 SNHLY and CDR2 FYNNEI come from the germline V gene.

The J gene is TRBJ1-1, the V gene TRBV19; 7 bases match TRBD1. After removal of 7 bases from V and 1 base from J, the junction contained 6 bases not matched to a gene. The CDR3 is 14 residues long. The germline CDR1 and CDR2 sequences are LNHDA and SQIVND (reference sequence). DNA of the CDR3: TGTGCCAGTAAGTGGGGGACAGCGAACACTGAAGCTTTCTTT. Its protein product is CASKWGTANTEAFF.

This sequence joins TRBV6-4 and TRBJ1-1; maybe TRBD1 (6 bases). Deletions cut 6 bases from V and 4 bases from J, with 18 bases between. The CDR3 is 15 residues long. The germline V gene encodes CDR1 MRHNA and CDR2 SNTAGT. The CDR3 DNA is TGTGCCAGCAGGCAAGATACAGGGTTTGGCACTGAAGCTTTCTTT. This codes for CASRQDTGFGTEAFF.

The chain recombines TRBV5-6 with TRBJ2-5; D not resolved. The CDR3 extends over 13 amino acids. Germline V gives CDR1 SGHDT, CDR2 YYEEEE. V was shortened by 0 bases and J by 2 bases, with 5 bases between the two germline ends. The CDR3 nucleotides are TGTGCCAGCAGCTTGGTCCAGCAAGAGACCCAGTACTTC. It yields the protein CASSLVQQETQYF.

V and J are TRBV13 and TRBJ2-2, with D perhaps matching TRBD1 (7 bases). CDR1 and CDR2 (germline): PRHDT, FYEKMQ (reference sequence). The ends were cut back, 8 bases at V and 5 bases at J, with 18 bases in the middle. This CDR3 is built from 15 residues. The CDR3 reads CASGRRGGRTGELFF. The CDR3 nucleotides read TGTGCCAGCGGGAGGCGAGGGGGCCGTACCGGGGAGCTGTTTTTT.

The chain employs TRBV12-3 or TRBV12-4 and TRBJ1-2; TRBD1 might be the D (5 bases). V lost 7 bases, J lost 2 bases, and 8 bases lay in between. This CDR3 comprises 12 residues. The CDR3 is CASTTDNYGYTF. The CDR3 bases are TGTGCCAGCACGACAGACAACTATGGCTACACCTTC.

The V and J genes are TRBV19 and TRBJ1-5; no clear D gene. Germline CDR1 is LNHDA and CDR2 is SQIVND (reference sequence). This CDR3 contains 15 residues. The V end lost 3 bases, the J end lost 4 bases, and 13 bases lay between the germline ends. CDR3 amino acids: CASSIYSRSNQPQHF. The CDR3 region has the DNA TGTGCCAGTAGTATTTATTCCAGGTCAAATCAGCCCCAGCATTTT.

The chain combines TRBV5-1 with TRBJ2-5; 8 positions agree with TRBD1. V dropped 7 bases and J dropped 4; count of bases not matched to a gene: 9. The CDR3 is 14 amino acids. CDR1 is SGHRS, CDR2 YFSETQ, per germline. The CDR3 nucleotides are TGCGCCAGCCGCCGACAGGGGAATAGAGAGACCCAGTACTTC. This translates into CASRRQGNRETQYF.

V is TRBV28 and J is TRBJ2-7, with TRBD1 identical over 7 bases. Per germline, CDR1 MDHEN and CDR2 SYDVKM. The J segment lost 3 bases and the V segment lost 5 bases, leaving 4 bases of the junction unmatched. The CDR3 totals 13 residues. CDR3 DNA: TGTGCCAGCAGTCGGGACAGTAGCTACGAGCAGTACTTC. It is translated as CASSRDSSYEQYF.

The chain couples TRBV27 to TRBJ1-3; D is possibly TRBD1 (5 bases). V lost 0 bases to trimming and J lost 3 bases, with 12 bases between them. The germline gives CDR1 MNHEY, CDR2 SMNVEV (reference sequence). This CDR3 contains 16 residues. CDR3: CASSLSAGSGGNTIYF. The CDR3 DNA is TGTGCCAGCAGTTTATCCGCAGGGTCAGGTGGAAACACCATATATTTT.

V and J are TRBV3-1 (or the pseudogene TRBV3-2) and TRBJ1-5; D gene ambiguous. Trimming pared 1 base from V and 5 bases from J, leaving 9 bases between. Germline V CDR1 and CDR2: LGHDT, YNNKEL (reference sequence). The CDR3 covers 14 residues. The CDR3 nucleotides read TGTGCCAGCAGCCAAGGAAGAGGGTATCAGCCCCAGCATTTT. Translating gives CASSQGRGYQPQHF.

The V and J genes are TRBV6-4 and TRBJ2-1, with 7 nucleotides matching TRBD2. V lost 2 bases and J lost 7; bases outside the gene matches: 8. The V gene's germline CDR1 is MRHNA and CDR2 SNTAGT. CDR3 size: 15 residues. In nucleotides, the CDR3 is TGTGCCAGCAGTGACCGGTCGGGGGGTGTGAATGAGCAGTTCTTC. The encoded protein is CASSDRSGGVNEQFF.

The V gene is TRBV2, the J gene TRBJ2-4; 8 bases are a match to TRBD1. The CDR3 is made up of 18 amino acids. J gave up 0 bases and V 3 bases, and 10 bases lay outside the gene matches. The germline CDR1 and CDR2 sequences are SNHLY and FYNNEI. The CDR3 loop is CASSERAGGPLAKNIQYF. The DNA for the CDR3 is TGTGCCAGCAGTGAGCGTGCAGGGGGCCCACTAGCCAAAAACATTCAGTACTTC.